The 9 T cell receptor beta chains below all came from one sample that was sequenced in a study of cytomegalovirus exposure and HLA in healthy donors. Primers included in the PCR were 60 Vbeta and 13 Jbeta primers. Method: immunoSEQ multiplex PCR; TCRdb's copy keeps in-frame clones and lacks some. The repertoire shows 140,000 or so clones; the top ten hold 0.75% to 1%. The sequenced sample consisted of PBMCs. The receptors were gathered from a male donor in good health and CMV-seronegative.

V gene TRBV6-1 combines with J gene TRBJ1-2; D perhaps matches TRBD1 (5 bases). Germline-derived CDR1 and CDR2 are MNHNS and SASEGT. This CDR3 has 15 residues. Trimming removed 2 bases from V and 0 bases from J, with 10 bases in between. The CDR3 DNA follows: TGTGCCAGCAGTGAACAGGGTAGTCCTAACTATGGCTACACCTTC. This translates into CASSEQGSPNYGYTF.

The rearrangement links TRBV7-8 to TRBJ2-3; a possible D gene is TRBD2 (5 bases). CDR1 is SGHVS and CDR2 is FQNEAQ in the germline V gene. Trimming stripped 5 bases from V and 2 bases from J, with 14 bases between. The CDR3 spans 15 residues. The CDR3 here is CASSPPPTTTDTQYF. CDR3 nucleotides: TGTGCCAGCAGCCCCCCCCCGACTACCACAGATACGCAGTATTTT.

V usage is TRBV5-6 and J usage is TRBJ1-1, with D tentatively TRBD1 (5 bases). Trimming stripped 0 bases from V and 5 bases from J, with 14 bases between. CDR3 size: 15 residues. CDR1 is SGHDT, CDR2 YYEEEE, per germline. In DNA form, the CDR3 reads TGTGCCAGCAGCTTGGCCGGGGGGGGTGGAACTGAAGCTTTCTTT. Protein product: CASSLAGGGGTEAFF.

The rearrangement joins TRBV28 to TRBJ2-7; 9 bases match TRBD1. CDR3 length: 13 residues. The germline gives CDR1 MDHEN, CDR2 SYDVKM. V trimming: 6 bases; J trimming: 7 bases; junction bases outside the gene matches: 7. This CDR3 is CASRTGGPWEQYF. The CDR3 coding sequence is TGTGCCAGCAGGACAGGGGGTCCGTGGGAGCAGTACTTC.

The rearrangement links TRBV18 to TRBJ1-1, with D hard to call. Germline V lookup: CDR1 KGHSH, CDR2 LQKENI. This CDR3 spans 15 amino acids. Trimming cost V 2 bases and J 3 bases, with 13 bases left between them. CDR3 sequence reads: CASSPISEIHTEAFF. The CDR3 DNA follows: TGTGCCAGCTCACCAATTTCCGAGATCCACACTGAAGCTTTCTTT.

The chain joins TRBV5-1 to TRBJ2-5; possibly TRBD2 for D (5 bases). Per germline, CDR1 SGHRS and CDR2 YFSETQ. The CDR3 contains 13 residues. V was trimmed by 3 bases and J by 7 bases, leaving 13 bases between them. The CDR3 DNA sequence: TGCGCCAGCAGCTCTGACGGGGAGTGGACCCAGTACTTC. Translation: CASSSDGEWTQYF.

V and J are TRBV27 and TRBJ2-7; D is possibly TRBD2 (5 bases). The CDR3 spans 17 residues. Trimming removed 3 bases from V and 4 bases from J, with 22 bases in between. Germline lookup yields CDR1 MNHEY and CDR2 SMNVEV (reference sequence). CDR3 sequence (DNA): TGTGCCAGCAGTTTTCTAGACCCGGCCATACGGGGATACGAGCAGTACTTC. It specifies CASSFLDPAIRGYEQYF.

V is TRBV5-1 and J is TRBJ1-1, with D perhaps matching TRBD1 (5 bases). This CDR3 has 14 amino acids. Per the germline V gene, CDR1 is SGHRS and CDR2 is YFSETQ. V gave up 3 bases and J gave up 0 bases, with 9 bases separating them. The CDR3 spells CASSSRAMNTEAFF. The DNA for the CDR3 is TGCGCCAGCAGCTCCAGGGCGATGAACACTGAAGCTTTCTTT.

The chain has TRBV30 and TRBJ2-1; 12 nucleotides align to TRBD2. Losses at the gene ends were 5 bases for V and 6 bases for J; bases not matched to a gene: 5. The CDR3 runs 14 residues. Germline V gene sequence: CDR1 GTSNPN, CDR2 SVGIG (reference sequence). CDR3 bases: TGTGCCTGGCAGCTAGCGGGAGGGCCCAATGAGCAGTTCTTC. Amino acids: CAWQLAGGPNEQFF.